Each of the 20 T cell receptor beta chains below was sequenced from the same sample in a study of glioma-infiltrating T cells after dendritic cell vaccination. The protocol was immunoSEQ multiplex PCR, while the TCRdb copy is restricted to in-frame clones and leaves out a portion. The sample yields about 65,000 clones, about 89% seen once. Regarding time point: after dendritic cell vaccination, including at tumor progression/relapse. Source: blood, taken after dendritic cell vaccination. These receptors originate from a human donor with glioblastoma.

This clone appeared a few times. The V and J genes are TRBV11-2 and TRBJ1-6, with TRBD1 matching over 9 bases. CDR1 and CDR2 from the germline V gene are SGHAT and FQNNGV. This CDR3 is built from 18 residues. J lost 0 bases, V lost 5 bases, and 8 bases had no gene match. CDR3 nucleotides: TGTGCCAGCAGCCGAGGGACAGGGACTAGCTCCTATAATTCACCCCTCCACTTT. Translating gives CASSRGTGTSSYNSPLHF. The full variable domain, rest sourced from reference TRBV11-2 and TRBJ1-6, is EAGVAQSPRYKIIEKRQSVAFWCNPISGHATLYWYQQILGQGPKLLIQFQNNGVVDDSQLPKDRFSAERLKGVDSTLKIQPAKLEDSAVYLCASSRGTGTSSYNSPLHFGNGTRLTVT.

This chain links TRBV7-9 with TRBJ2-2; tentatively, D is TRBD1 (7 bases). The germline CDR1 and CDR2 sequences are SEHNR and FQNEAQ (reference sequence). The CDR3 consists of 15 residues. Trimming took 5 bases from V and 5 from J, leaving 15 bases between them. The CDR3 protein is CASSLRGAETGELFF. In DNA, the CDR3 is TGTGCCAGCAGCCTCAGGGGGGCCGAAACCGGGGAGCTGTTTTTT.

This clone was seen a few times. The V gene is TRBV5-1, the J gene TRBJ2-7; 7 bases map to TRBD1. The CDR3 runs 14 residues. Germline V gene lookup returns CDR1 SGHRS and CDR2 YFSETQ. V lost 4 bases and J lost 2; bases outside the gene matches: 6. The CDR3 nucleotides read TGCGCCAGCAGCCAGGACAGGATCACCTACGAGCAGTACTTC. This gives the protein CASSQDRITYEQYF.

V and J are TRBV4-3 and TRBJ1-2; 7 nucleotides align to TRBD1. Unmatched junction bases numbered 7, after V lost 2 bases and J lost 4 bases. Germline assignment: CDR1 LGHNA and CDR2 YSLEER. This CDR3 region has 15 residues. CDR3 amino acids: CASSQSRQGGYGYTF. DNA for the CDR3: TGCGCCAGCAGCCAATCCCGACAGGGTGGCTATGGCTACACCTTC.

The chain couples TRBV7-2 to TRBJ2-5, with unresolved D. V dropped 4 bases and J dropped 0 bases, with 9 bases sitting between them. This CDR3 has 14 amino acids. The germline V gene encodes CDR1 SGHTA and CDR2 FQGNSA. CDR3 sequence: CASSSRRYQETQYF. The CDR3 DNA reads as TGTGCCAGCAGCTCCCGTCGGTACCAAGAGACCCAGTACTTC. Full variable domain (rest looked up from reference TRBV7-2 and TRBJ2-5): GAGVSQSPSNKVTEKGKDVELRCDPISGHTALYWYRQSLGQGLEFLIYFQGNSAPDKSGLPSDRFSAERTGGSVSTLTIQRTQQEDSAVYLCASSSRRYQETQYFGPGTRLLVL.

V and J are TRBV5-4 and TRBJ1-2; a weak D match, TRBD1 (6 bases). The germline V gene has CDR1 SGHNT and CDR2 YYREEE (reference sequence). The V and J ends lost 1 base and 3 bases respectively, with 10 bases between them. The CDR3 sequence is 14 residues long. The CDR3 DNA reads TGTGCCAGCAGCTTGAGGGGGGGCGACTATGGCTACACCTTC. It specifies CASSLRGGDYGYTF.

The J gene is TRBJ2-7, the V gene TRBV9; a possible D gene is TRBD1 (6 bases). Per the germline V gene, CDR1 is SGDLS and CDR2 is YYNGEE. The germline V and J ends were trimmed by 0 bases and 2 bases, with 9 bases remaining between them. CDR3 length equals 14 residues. CDR3 in DNA: TGTGCCAGCAGCGTAGGGACAGAGACCTACGAGCAGTACTTC. This sequence encodes CASSVGTETYEQYF.

This clone was picked up a small number of times. The chain recombines TRBV5-1 with TRBJ1-1; a weak D match, TRBD1 (5 bases). This CDR3 contains 15 residues. Germline CDR1 reads SGHRS; CDR2 reads YFSETQ. Trimming pared 0 bases from V and 5 bases from J, leaving 14 bases between. The CDR3 sequence is CASSLVEGVGTEAFF. DNA for the CDR3: TGCGCCAGCAGCTTGGTAGAAGGGGTTGGGACTGAAGCTTTCTTT.

This clone has only a few counts. The genes are TRBV23-1 and TRBJ1-2, with D unresolved. TRBV23-1 is given ORF status, its function remaining uncertain. Trimming left V 2 bases short and J 1 base short, with 23 bases between. The CDR3 length is 19 residues. The CDR3: CASSQGEAAYSLINYGYTF. The CDR3 nucleotides are TGCGCCAGCAGTCAAGGCGAAGCTGCTTACAGTCTAATTAACTATGGCTACACCTTC.

The CDR3 here is CASSWRIASTDTQYF. The DNA for the CDR3 is TGTGCCAGTTCGTGGCGGATTGCTAGCACAGATACGCAGTATTTT. The V call is TRBV6-5, the J call TRBJ2-3; D gene ambiguous. Deletions cut 9 bases from V and 0 bases from J, with 16 bases between. The germline V gene encodes CDR1 MNHEY and CDR2 SVGAGI. The CDR3 length is 15 residues.

The chain is built from TRBV27 and TRBJ1-5, with TRBD1 matching over 9 bases. This CDR3 is 14 amino acids long. The junction had 5 bases not matched to a gene; V was cut back by 4 bases and J by 7 bases. Germline V gene sequence: CDR1 MNHEY, CDR2 SMNVEV (reference sequence). The CDR3 spells CASSSGQGWQPQHF. The CDR3 DNA reads TGTGCCAGCAGTTCCGGACAGGGGTGGCAGCCCCAGCATTTT.

This chain joins TRBV19 and TRBJ1-4; 8 bases match TRBD1. The germline V gene encodes CDR1 LNHDA and CDR2 SQIVND (reference sequence). After removal of 6 bases from V and 11 bases from J, the junction contained 5 bases not matched to a gene. This CDR3 is built from 12 residues. The CDR3 spells CASRGQAGKLFF. CDR3 sequence (DNA): TGTGCCAGTAGGGGACAGGCGGGGAAACTGTTTTTT.

This clone was seen once. The chain combines TRBV21-1 with TRBJ2-7; the table's D gene call, TRBD2, was not cross checked with the DNA. TRBV21-1 is given as a pseudogene. The CDR3 covers 10 residues. This chain's CDR3 is CASSNLEQYF. CDR3 DNA: TGTGCCAGCAGCAACCTCGAGCAGTACTTC.

This sequence joins TRBV11-3 and TRBJ2-2; D is uncertain. Germline V gene lookup returns CDR1 SGHNT and CDR2 YENEEA. Trimming stripped 8 bases from V and 0 bases from J, with 13 bases between. This CDR3 comprises 15 residues. The CDR3 sequence is CASRNGGSNTGELFF. The DNA for the CDR3 is TGTGCCAGCCGGAATGGCGGATCGAACACCGGGGAGCTGTTTTTT.

This clone was seen a single time. The rearrangement links TRBV10-1 to TRBJ2-1; TRBD1 is a possible D gene (6 bases). CDR1 is WNHNN, CDR2 SYGVQD, per germline (reference sequence). Trimming took off 5 bases at V and 7 bases at J, with 15 bases between the two ends. The CDR3 has 14 amino acids. The CDR3: CASSPNLQGNEQFF. CDR3 bases: TGCGCCAGCAGTCCCAACCTACAGGGTAATGAGCAGTTCTTC.

The chain combines TRBV4-1 with TRBJ1-5; TRBD1 is a possible D gene (5 bases). There are 15 residues in the CDR3. Germline V gene data show CDR1 as MGHRA and CDR2 as YSYEKL. The V end was cut by 1 base, the J end by 5 bases, with 12 bases between. CDR3 DNA sequence: TGCGCCAGCAGCCAAGGTACGCAGGGCTATCAGCCCCAGCATTTT. It codes for CASSQGTQGYQPQHF.

The V and J genes are TRBV2 and TRBJ1-5; D is unclear. The CDR3 has 14 residues. Between the trimmed V and J ends, which lost 7 bases and 1 base, there was a span of 11 bases. Germline assignment: CDR1 SNHLY and CDR2 FYNNEI. CDR3 coding DNA: TGTGCCAGCACCGGGAGCGAGAGCAATCAGCCCCAGCATTTT. This gives the protein CASTGSESNQPQHF.

This clone was observed a handful of times. The chain recombines TRBV5-5 with TRBJ2-7, with 10 bases aligning to TRBD1. J was trimmed by 5 bases and V by 5 bases; bases with no gene match: 7. The V gene's germline CDR1 is SGHKS and CDR2 YYEKEE (reference sequence). The CDR3 totals 14 residues. DNA of the CDR3: TGTGCCAGCAGGTCAGGGGGGACAGGGGACGAGCAGTACTTC. Residues: CASRSGGTGDEQYF.

The V call is TRBV4-3, the J call TRBJ2-4; D not certain. Trimming took off 0 bases at V and 6 bases at J, with 12 bases between the two ends. The CDR3 is 15 amino acids. The germline CDR1 and CDR2 sequences are LGHNA and YSLEER. CDR3 sequence: CASSQDVPPRNIQYF. The CDR3 DNA sequence: TGCGCCAGCAGCCAAGACGTCCCCCCGAGAAACATTCAGTACTTC.

The V and J genes are TRBV9 and TRBJ2-7; tentatively, D is TRBD2 (7 bases). This CDR3 is 15 amino acids long. V was cut by 0 bases and J by 3 bases, with 13 bases left in between. Germline V CDR1 and CDR2: SGDLS, YYNGEE. CDR3 residues: CASSVGLGGHYEQYF. DNA for the CDR3: TGTGCCAGCAGCGTAGGGCTGGGGGGGCACTACGAGCAGTACTTC. The whole variable domain, remainder taken from reference TRBV9 and TRBJ2-7, is DSGVTQTPKHLITATGQRVTLRCSPRSGDLSVYWYQQSLDQGLQFLIQYYNGEERAKGNILERFSAQQFPDLHSELNLSSLELGDSALYFCASSVGLGGHYEQYFGPGTRLTVT.